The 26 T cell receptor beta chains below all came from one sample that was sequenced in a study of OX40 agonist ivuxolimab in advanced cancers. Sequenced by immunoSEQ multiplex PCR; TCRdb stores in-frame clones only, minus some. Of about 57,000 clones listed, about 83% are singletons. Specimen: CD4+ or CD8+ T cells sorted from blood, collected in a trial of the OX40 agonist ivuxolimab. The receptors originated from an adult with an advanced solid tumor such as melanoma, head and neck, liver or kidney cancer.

The CDR3 is CASSEGGRSDQPQHF. DNA of the CDR3: TGTGCCAGCAGTGAAGGGGGGCGGTCCGATCAGCCCCAGCATTTT. This rearrangement joins TRBV6-1 to TRBJ1-5; D is possibly TRBD1 (6 bases). The CDR3 length is 15 residues. Germline assignment: CDR1 MNHNS and CDR2 SASEGT. V was clipped by 1 base and J by 5 bases, with 12 bases between them.

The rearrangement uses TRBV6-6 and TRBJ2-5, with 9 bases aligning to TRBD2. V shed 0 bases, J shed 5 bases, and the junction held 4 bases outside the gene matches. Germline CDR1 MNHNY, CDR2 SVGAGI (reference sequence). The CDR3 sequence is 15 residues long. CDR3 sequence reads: CASSYSGLASETQYF. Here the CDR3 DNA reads TGTGCCAGCAGTTACTCCGGACTAGCGTCGGAGACCCAGTACTTC.

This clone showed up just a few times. Here the CDR3 DNA reads TGTGCCAGCAGCCCCGGGACTAGCGGGAGGCAAGAGACCCAGTACTTC. It encodes CASSPGTSGRQETQYF. The chain joins TRBV7-9 to TRBJ2-5; 15 bases agree with TRBD2. With 5 bases clipped from V and 2 bases from J, the junction kept 3 bases outside the gene matches. Germline CDR1 and CDR2: SEHNR and FQNEAQ (reference sequence). The CDR3 has 16 amino acids.

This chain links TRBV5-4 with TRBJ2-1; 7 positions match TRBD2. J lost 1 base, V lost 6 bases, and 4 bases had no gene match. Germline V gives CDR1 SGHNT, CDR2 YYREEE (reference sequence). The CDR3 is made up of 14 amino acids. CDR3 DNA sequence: TGTGCCAGCAAAGGAGCGGGATCCTACAATGAGCAGTTCTTC. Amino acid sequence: CASKGAGSYNEQFF.

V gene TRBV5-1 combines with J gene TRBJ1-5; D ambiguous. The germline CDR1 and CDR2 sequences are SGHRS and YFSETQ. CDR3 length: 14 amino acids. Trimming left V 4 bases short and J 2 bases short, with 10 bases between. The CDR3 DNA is TGCGCCAGCAGCCCAGGTGGTGGCAATCAGCCCCAGCATTTT. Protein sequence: CASSPGGGNQPQHF.

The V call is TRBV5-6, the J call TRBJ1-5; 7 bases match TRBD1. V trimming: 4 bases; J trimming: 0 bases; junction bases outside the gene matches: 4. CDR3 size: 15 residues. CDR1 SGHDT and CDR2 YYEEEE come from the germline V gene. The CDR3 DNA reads TGTGCCAGCAGCGACCGGACAGGTAGCAATCAGCCCCAGCATTTT. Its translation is CASSDRTGSNQPQHF.

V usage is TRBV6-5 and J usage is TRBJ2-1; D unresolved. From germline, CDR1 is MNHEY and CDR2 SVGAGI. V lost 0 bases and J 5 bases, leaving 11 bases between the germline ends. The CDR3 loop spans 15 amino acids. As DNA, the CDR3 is TGTGCCAGCAGTTACTCGCGAGACAAGGACAATGAGCAGTTCTTC. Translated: CASSYSRDKDNEQFF.

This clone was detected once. CDR3 sequence reads: CASGGAVNTEAFF. For the CDR3, the DNA is TGTGCCAGCGGGGGGGCCGTGAACACTGAAGCTTTCTTT. The genes are TRBV6-5 and TRBJ1-1; D is perhaps TRBD1 (6 bases). V was trimmed by 8 bases and J by 0 bases, leaving 10 bases between them. The CDR3 length is 13 residues. Germline CDR1 MNHEY, CDR2 SVGAGI.

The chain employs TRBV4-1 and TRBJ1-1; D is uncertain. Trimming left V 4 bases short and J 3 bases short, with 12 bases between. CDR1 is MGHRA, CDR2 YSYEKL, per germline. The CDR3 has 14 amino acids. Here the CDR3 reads CASSRDDVDTEAFF. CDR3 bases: TGCGCCAGCAGCCGCGACGATGTGGACACTGAAGCTTTCTTT.

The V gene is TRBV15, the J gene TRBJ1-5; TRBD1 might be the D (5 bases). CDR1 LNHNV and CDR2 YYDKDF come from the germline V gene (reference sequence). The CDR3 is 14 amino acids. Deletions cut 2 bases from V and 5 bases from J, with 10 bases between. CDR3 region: CATSRRDGDQPQHF. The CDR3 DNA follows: TGTGCCACCAGCAGACGGGACGGCGATCAGCCCCAGCATTTT.

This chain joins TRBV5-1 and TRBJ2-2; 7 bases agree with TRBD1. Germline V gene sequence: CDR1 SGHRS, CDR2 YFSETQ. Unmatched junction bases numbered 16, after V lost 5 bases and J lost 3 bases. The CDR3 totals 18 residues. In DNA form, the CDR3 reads TGCGCCAGCAGGAGGACAGGATCCGCGTCCCTACACACCGGGGAGCTGTTTTTT. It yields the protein CASRRTGSASLHTGELFF.

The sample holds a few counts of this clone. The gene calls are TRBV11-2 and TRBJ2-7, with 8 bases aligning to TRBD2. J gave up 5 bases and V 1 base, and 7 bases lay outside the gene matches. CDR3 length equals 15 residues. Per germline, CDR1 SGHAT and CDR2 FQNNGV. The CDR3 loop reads CASSLGAGGFHEQYF. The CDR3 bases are TGTGCCAGCAGCTTAGGGGCGGGGGGTTTCCACGAGCAGTACTTC.

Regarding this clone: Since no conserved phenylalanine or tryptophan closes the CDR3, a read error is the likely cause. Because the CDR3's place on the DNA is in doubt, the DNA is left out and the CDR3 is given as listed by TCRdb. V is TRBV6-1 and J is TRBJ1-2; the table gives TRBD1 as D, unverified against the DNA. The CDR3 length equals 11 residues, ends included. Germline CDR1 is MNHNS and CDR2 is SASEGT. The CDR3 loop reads CASSEATGPEL.

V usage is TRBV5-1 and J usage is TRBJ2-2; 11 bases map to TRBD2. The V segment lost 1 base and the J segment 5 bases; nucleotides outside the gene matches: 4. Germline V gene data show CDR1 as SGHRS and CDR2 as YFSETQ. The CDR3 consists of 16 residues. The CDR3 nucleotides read TGCGCCAGCAGCTTGTTGGGACTAGCGGAAACCGGGGAGCTGTTTTTT. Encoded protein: CASSLLGLAETGELFF.

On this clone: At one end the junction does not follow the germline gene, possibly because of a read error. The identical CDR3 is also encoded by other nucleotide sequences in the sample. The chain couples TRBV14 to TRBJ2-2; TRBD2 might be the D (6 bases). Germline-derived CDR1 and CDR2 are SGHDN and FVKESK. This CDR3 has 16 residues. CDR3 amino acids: CASSQVPASFGGELFF. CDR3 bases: TGTGCCAGCAGCCAAGTCCCCGCCAGTTTCGGCGGGGAGTTGTTTTTT.

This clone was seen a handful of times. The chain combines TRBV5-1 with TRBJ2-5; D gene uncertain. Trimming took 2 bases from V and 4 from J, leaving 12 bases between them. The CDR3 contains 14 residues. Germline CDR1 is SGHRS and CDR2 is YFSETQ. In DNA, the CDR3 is TGCGCCAGCAGCTTACTTGTCCAGTCAGAGACCCAGTACTTC. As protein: CASSLLVQSETQYF.

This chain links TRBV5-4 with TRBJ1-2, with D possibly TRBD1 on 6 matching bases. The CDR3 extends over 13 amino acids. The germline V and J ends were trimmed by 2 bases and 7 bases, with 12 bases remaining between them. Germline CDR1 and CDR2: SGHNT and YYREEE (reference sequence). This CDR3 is CASSFETGGGYTF. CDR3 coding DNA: TGTGCCAGCAGCTTCGAGACAGGAGGTGGCTACACCTTC.

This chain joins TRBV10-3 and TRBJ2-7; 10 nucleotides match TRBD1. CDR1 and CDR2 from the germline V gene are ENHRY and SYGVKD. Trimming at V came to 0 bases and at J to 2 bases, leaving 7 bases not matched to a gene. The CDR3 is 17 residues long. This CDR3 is CAISESKFGTGAYEQYF. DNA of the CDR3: TGTGCCATCAGTGAGTCGAAGTTCGGGACAGGGGCCTACGAGCAGTACTTC.

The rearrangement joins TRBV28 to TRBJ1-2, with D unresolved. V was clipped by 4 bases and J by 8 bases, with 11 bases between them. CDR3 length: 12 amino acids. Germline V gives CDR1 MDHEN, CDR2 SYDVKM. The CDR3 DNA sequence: TGTGCCAGCAGTTCCGGCCCAAGGGGCTACACCTTC. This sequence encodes CASSSGPRGYTF.

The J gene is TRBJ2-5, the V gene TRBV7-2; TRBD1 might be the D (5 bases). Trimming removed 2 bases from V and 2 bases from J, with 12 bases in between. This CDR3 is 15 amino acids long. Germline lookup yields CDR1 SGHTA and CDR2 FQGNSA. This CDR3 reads CASSLPFAGQETQYF. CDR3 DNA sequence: TGTGCCAGCAGCTTACCTTTCGCAGGGCAAGAGACCCAGTACTTC.

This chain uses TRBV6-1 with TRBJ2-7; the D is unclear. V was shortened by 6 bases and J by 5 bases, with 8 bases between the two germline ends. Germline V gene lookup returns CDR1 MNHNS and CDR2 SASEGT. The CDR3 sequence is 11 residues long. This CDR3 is CASRKAHEQYF. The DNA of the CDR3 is TGTGCCAGCAGAAAAGCCCACGAGCAGTACTTC.

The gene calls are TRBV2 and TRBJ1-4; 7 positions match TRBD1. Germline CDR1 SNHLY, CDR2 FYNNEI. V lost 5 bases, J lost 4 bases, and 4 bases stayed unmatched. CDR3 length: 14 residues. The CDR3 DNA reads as TGTGCCAGCAGTCTAACAGGGGTTAATGAAAAACTGTTTTTT. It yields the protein CASSLTGVNEKLFF.

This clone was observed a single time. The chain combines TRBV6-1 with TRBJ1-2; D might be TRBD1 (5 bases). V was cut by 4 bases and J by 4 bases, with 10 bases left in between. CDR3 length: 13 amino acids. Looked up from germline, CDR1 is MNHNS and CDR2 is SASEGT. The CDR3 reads CASSGGNFYGYTF. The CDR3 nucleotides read TGTGCCAGCAGTGGGGGGAACTTCTATGGCTACACCTTC.

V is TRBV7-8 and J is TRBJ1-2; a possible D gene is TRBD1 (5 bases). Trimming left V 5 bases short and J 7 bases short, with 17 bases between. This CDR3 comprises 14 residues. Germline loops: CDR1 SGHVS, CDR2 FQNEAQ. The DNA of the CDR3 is TGTGCCAGCAGCACCAGCGTCAGGGACGGTGGCTACACCTTC. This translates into CASSTSVRDGGYTF.

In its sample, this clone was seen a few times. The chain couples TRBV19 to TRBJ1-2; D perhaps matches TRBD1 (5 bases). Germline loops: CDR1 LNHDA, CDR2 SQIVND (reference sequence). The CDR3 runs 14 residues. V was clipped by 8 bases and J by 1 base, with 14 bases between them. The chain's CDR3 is CASHPGRNNYGYTF. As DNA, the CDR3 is TGTGCCAGTCACCCGGGACGGAATAACTATGGCTACACCTTC.

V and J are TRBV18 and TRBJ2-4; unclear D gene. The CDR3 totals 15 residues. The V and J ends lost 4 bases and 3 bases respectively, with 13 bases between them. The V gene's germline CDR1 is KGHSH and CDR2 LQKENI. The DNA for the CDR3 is TGTGCCAGCTCACACACGGCGCCGGACAAAAACATTCAGTACTTC. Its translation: CASSHTAPDKNIQYF.